The rows below give T cell receptor beta chains drawn from one sample of a study of T cell repertoires in cytomegalovirus infection. TCRdb called the reads again in MiXCR, with one record for every CDR3 protein. The sample carries hundreds of thousands of distinct CDR3 sequences, 33% recorded once. Their antigens are not known. Sequencing was performed on cultured PBMCs, taken from culture after CMV antigen stimulation. These receptor sequences come from a human donor in good health (CMV status not recorded). Some clones in this sample may be carry-over from other donors' samples. CDR3s include the opening cysteine and the closing phenylalanine or tryptophan. D genes are given only for firm matches. Size is omitted from some rows. Given values are once, few, many or a class for expanded clones.

size: NA; length: 15; V: TRBV9; J: TRBJ2-5; D: TRBD1; DNA: TGTGCCAGCAGCGTAGGACAGGGCCCGCAAGAGACCCAGTACTTC; CDR3: CASSVGQGPQETQYF
size: many; length: 14; V: TRBV7-2; J: TRBJ1-1; D: NA; DNA: TGTGCCAGCAGCTTGAGGGCCCCGAACACTGAAGCTTTCTTT; CDR3: CASSLRAPNTEAFF
size: NA; length: 16; V: TRBV5-3; J: TRBJ1-1; D: TRBD1; DNA: TGTGCCAGCACCGTTGGACCACAACAGGGGTTCACTGAAGCTTTCTTT; CDR3: CASTVGPQQGFTEAFF
size: few; length: 12; V: TRBV5-1; J: TRBJ1-1; D: NA; DNA: TGCGCCAGCAGCGACAGAATCACTGAAGCTTTCTTT; CDR3: CASSDRITEAFF
size: NA; length: 16; V: TRBV28; J: TRBJ1-6; D: NA; DNA: TGTGCCAGCAGTTTTTCCGACAGGCGTTATAATTCACCCCTCCACTTT; CDR3: CASSFSDRRYNSPLHF
size: NA; length: 12; V: TRBV10-3; J: TRBJ1-4; D: NA; DNA: TGTGCCATCAGTGTACAGGAGGAAAAACTGTTTTTT; CDR3: CAISVQEEKLFF
size: NA; length: 15; V: TRBV4-1; J: TRBJ2-3; D: NA; DNA: TGCGCCAGCAGCCAAGATAGGAGGGGAGGAGATACGCAGTATTTT; CDR3: CASSQDRRGGDTQYF
size: NA; length: 14; V: TRBV12-3/TRBV12-4; J: TRBJ2-1; D: NA; DNA: TGTGCCAGCAGTTTCATGGGAAGGGGGAATGAGCAGTTCTTC; CDR3: CASSFMGRGNEQFF
size: NA; length: 16; V: TRBV6-5; J: TRBJ2-1; D: TRBD1; DNA: TGTGCCAGCACCACCTGGACAGGGGACAACTACAATGAGCAGTTCTTC; CDR3: CASTTWTGDNYNEQFF
size: NA; length: 15; V: TRBV7-6; J: TRBJ2-1; D: NA; DNA: TGTGCCAGCAGCTTAACCGTGAGCTCCTACAATGAGCAGTTCTTC; CDR3: CASSLTVSSYNEQFF
size: many; length: 13; V: TRBV6-1; J: TRBJ2-5; D: TRBD1; DNA: TGTGCCAGCAGTCGACAGGGGAGAGAGACCCAGTACTTC; CDR3: CASSRQGRETQYF
size: NA; length: 16; V: TRBV15; J: TRBJ2-7; D: NA; DNA: TGTGCCACCAGCAGAGATCAAGGAGTTCTCTCCTACGAGCAGTACTTC; CDR3: CATSRDQGVLSYEQYF
size: NA; length: 15; V: TRBV7-7; J: TRBJ2-3; D: NA; DNA: TGTGCCAGCAGCCCCCTCCGGGCTAGCACAGATACGCAGTATTTT; CDR3: CASSPLRASTDTQYF
size: few; length: 13; V: TRBV6-5; J: TRBJ1-6; D: NA; DNA: TGTGCCGCACCGGGCGGGATAAATTCACCCCTCCACTTT; CDR3: CAAPGGINSPLHF
size: NA; length: 14; V: TRBV24-1; J: TRBJ2-1; D: NA; DNA: TGTGCCACCAGTGAGGGAGGTTCGCGGGGTGAGCAGTTCTTC; CDR3: CATSEGGSRGEQFF
size: few; length: 16; V: TRBV4-1; J: TRBJ1-1; D: NA; DNA: TGCGCCAGCAGCCAAGACATCGGGGCACCGAACACTGAAGCTTTCTTT; CDR3: CASSQDIGAPNTEAFF
size: many; length: 15; V: TRBV7-8; J: TRBJ1-1; D: NA; DNA: TGTGCCAGCAGCCCTCTTGTCTTTGTGAACACTGAAGCTTTCTTT; CDR3: CASSPLVFVNTEAFF
size: NA; length: 14; V: TRBV3-1; J: TRBJ2-7; D: TRBD2; DNA: TGTGCCAGCAGCCTCGGTAGCGGGAGGGGTGAGCAGTACTTC; CDR3: CASSLGSGRGEQYF
size: NA; length: 17; V: TRBV7-8; J: TRBJ2-3; D: TRBD2; DNA: TGTGCCAGCAGCTCAACGGGGGGGTATAGTAGCACAGATACGCAGTATTTT; CDR3: CASSSTGGYSSTDTQYF
size: few; length: 16; V: TRBV6-6; J: TRBJ1-1; D: NA; DNA: TGTGCCAGCAGTCTCCGTCCGCGGGGGGCGAACACTGAAGCTTTCTTT; CDR3: CASSLRPRGANTEAFF
size: NA; length: 13; V: TRBV11-1; J: TRBJ2-5; D: NA; DNA: TGTGCCAGCAGCTTACAGGGTATTGGGACCCAGTACTTC; CDR3: CASSLQGIGTQYF
size: NA; length: 13; V: TRBV7-2; J: TRBJ2-1; D: NA; DNA: TGTGCCAGCAGCCTAATAAAGCGGGATGAGCAGTTCTTC; CDR3: CASSLIKRDEQFF
size: NA; length: 12; V: TRBV6-2/TRBV6-3; J: TRBJ2-2; D: NA; DNA: TGTGCCAGCACCCCACTAACCGGGGAGCTGTTTTTT; CDR3: CASTPLTGELFF
size: NA; length: 16; V: TRBV28; J: TRBJ1-1; D: NA; DNA: TGTGCCAGCAGTTTAGGCCCGGGGAGGGGGGATACTGAAGCTTTCTTT; CDR3: CASSLGPGRGDTEAFF
size: few; length: 18; V: TRBV27; J: TRBJ2-7; D: NA; DNA: TGTGCCAGCAGTTTTGGGGGAACTTGGCGGGGGCCCTCCTACGAGCAGTACTTC; CDR3: CASSFGGTWRGPSYEQYF
size: many; length: 14; V: TRBV7-2; J: TRBJ1-5; D: NA; DNA: TGTGCCAGCAGCCCAGCTGGAGGGGGTCAGCCCCAGCATTTT; CDR3: CASSPAGGGQPQHF
size: NA; length: 15; V: TRBV27; J: TRBJ2-7; D: NA; DNA: TGTGCCAGCAGTATGGCGAGGCAGGTAGGATACGAGCAGTACTTC; CDR3: CASSMARQVGYEQYF
size: once; length: 13; V: TRBV7-4; J: TRBJ2-1; D: NA; DNA: TGTGCCAGCAGCTTAAGCTCCATAGTTGAGCAGTTCTTC; CDR3: CASSLSSIVEQFF
size: NA; length: 15; V: TRBV27; J: TRBJ2-7; D: TRBD2; DNA: TGTGCCAGCAGTTTAGTCACTAGCGGGAAGGGAGAGCAGTACTTC; CDR3: CASSLVTSGKGEQYF
size: NA; length: 17; V: TRBV20-1; J: TRBJ1-2; D: TRBD1; DNA: TGCAGTGCTAGAAACCGGGACAGGGGTCCGAGACTTTATGGCTACACCTTC; CDR3: CSARNRDRGPRLYGYTF
size: NA; length: 14; V: TRBV14; J: TRBJ2-5; D: TRBD1; DNA: TGTGCCAGCAGCCAAGGACAGGGATACGAGACCCAGTACTTC; CDR3: CASSQGQGYETQYF
size: few; length: 13; V: TRBV28; J: TRBJ1-2; D: NA; DNA: TGTGCCAGCAGTTACAGGTTGGTTGAAGGCTACACCTTC; CDR3: CASSYRLVEGYTF
size: NA; length: 12; V: TRBV12-3/TRBV12-4; J: TRBJ2-5; D: NA; DNA: TGTGCCAGCAGTCCCAACACGGAGACCCAGTACTTC; CDR3: CASSPNTETQYF